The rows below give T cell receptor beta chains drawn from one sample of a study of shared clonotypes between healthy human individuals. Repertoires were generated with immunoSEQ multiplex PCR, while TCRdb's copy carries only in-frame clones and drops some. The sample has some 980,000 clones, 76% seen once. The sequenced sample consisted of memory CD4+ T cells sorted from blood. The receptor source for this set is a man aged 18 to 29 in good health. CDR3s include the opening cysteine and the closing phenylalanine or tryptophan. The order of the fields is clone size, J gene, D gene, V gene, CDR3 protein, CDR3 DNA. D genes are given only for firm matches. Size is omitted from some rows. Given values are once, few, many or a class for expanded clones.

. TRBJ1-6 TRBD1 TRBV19 CASSVQGVSPLHF TGTGCCAGTAGTGTACAGGGGGTTTCACCCCTCCACTTT
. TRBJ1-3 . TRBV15 CATSREGTGNTIYF TGTGCCACCAGCAGAGAAGGGACTGGAAACACCATATATTTT
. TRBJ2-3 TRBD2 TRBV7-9 CASSFPSGSTDTQYF TGTGCCAGCAGCTTTCCTAGCGGGAGCACAGATACGCAGTATTTT
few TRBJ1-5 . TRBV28 CASSFGTGNQPQHF TGTGCCAGCAGTTTCGGGACGGGGAATCAGCCCCAGCATTTT
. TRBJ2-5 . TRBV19 CAISPGVGETQYF TGTGCCATCTCCCCGGGGGTAGGAGAGACCCAGTACTTC
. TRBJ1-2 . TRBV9 CASSHPRTTNYGYTF TGTGCCAGCAGCCACCCCCGGACAACGAACTATGGCTACACCTTC
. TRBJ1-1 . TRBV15 CATNRGVGTEAFF TGTGCCACCAACCGGGGAGTCGGCACTGAAGCTTTCTTT
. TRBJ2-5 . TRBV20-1 CSALSPETQYF TGCAGTGCATTATCTCCGGAGACCCAGTACTTC
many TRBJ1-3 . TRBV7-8 CASSLVGRTSGNTIYF TGTGCCAGCAGCTTAGTGGGACGGACCTCTGGAAACACCATATATTTT
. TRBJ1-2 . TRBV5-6 CASSPDGVSSSVGYTF TGTGCCAGCAGCCCTGACGGGGTTTCCTCCTCCGTGGGCTACACCTTC
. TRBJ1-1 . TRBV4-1 CASSQEDRKNTEAFF TGCGCCAGCAGCCAGGAGGACCGTAAGAACACTGAAGCTTTCTTT
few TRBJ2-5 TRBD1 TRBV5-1 CASSLTGGRETQYF TGCGCCAGCAGTTTGACAGGGGGCCGGGAGACCCAGTACTTC
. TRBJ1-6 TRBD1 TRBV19 CASSRQGAENSPLHF TGTGCCAGTAGTAGACAGGGGGCTGAGAATTCACCCCTCCACTTT
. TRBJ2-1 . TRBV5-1 CASSSNNEQFF TGCGCCAGCAGCTCTAACAATGAGCAGTTCTTC
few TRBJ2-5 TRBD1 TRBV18 CASSPQQGAQETQYF TGTGCCAGCTCACCACAACAGGGGGCGCAGGAGACCCAGTACTTC
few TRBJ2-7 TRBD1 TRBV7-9 CASSLGTGIYEQYF TGTGCCAGCAGCCTAGGGACAGGGATTTACGAGCAGTACTTC
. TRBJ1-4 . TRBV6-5 CASSYRTGSISEKLFF TGTGCCAGCAGTTACCGTACAGGGTCAATTAGTGAAAAACTGTTTTTT
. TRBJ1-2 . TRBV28 CASRTTGVYGYTF TGTGCCAGCAGGACTACAGGCGTCTATGGCTACACCTTC
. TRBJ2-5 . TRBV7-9 CASSLLKGFSETQYF TGTGCCAGCAGCTTGTTAAAGGGGTTCTCGGAGACCCAGTACTTC
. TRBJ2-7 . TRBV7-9 CASSLVTVRDEQYF TGTGCCAGCAGCTTAGTGACCGTTCGGGACGAGCAGTACTTC
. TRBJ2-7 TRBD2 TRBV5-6 CASSLTSGRSYEQYF TGTGCCAGCAGCTTGACGAGCGGGAGATCCTACGAGCAGTACTTC
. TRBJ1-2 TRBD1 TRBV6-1 CASSLIGQGAGGYTF TGTGCCAGCAGCCTAATCGGACAGGGGGCGGGAGGCTACACCTTC
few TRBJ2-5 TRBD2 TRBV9 CASSVGGTSGGPETQYF TGTGCCAGCAGCGTAGGTGGGACTAGCGGGGGCCCAGAGACCCAGTACTTC
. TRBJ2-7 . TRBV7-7 CASSLTQGGEQYF TGTGCTAGCAGCTTAACTCAGGGGGGCGAGCAGTACTTC
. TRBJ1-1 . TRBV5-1 CASSAQGSYTEAFF TGCGCCAGCAGCGCGCAGGGGTCGTATACTGAAGCTTTCTTT
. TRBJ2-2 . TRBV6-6 CASSYGSTGELFF TGTGCCAGCAGTTACGGGAGCACCGGGGAGCTGTTTTTT
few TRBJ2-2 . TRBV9 CASFRGTLGTGELFF TGTGCCAGCTTCCGGGGGACCCTGGGGACCGGGGAGCTGTTTTTT
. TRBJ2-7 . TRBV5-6 CASRKGDYEQYF TGTGCCAGCAGAAAGGGAGATTACGAGCAGTACTTC
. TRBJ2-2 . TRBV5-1 CASSSDRNTGELFF TGCGCCAGCAGCTCTGACAGGAACACCGGGGAGCTGTTTTTT
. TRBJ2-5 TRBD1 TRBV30 CAWDRGNQETQYF TGTGCCTGGGACAGGGGGAACCAAGAGACCCAGTACTTC
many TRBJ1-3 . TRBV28 CATRKAPAPLYF TGTGCCACCCGAAAAGCTCCAGCCCCATTATATTTT
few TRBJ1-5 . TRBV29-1 CSVGQTHNQPQHF TGCAGCGTCGGACAGACCCACAATCAGCCCCAGCATTTT
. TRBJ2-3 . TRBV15 CATSSRSGGRTDTQYF TGTGCCACCAGCAGCCGATCAGGGGGGAGAACAGATACGCAGTATTTT